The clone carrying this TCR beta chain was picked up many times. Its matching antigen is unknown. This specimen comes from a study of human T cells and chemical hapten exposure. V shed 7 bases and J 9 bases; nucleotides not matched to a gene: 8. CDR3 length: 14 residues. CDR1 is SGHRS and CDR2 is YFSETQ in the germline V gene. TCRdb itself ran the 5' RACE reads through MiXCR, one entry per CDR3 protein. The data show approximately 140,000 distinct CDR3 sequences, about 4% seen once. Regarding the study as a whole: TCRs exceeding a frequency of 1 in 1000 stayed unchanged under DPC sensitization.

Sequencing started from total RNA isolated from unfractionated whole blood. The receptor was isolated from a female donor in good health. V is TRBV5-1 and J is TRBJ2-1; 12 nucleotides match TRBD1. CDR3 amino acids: CASGRDRGQGEQFF. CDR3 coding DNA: TGCGCCAGCGGCCGGGACAGGGGGCAGGGTGAGCAGTTCTTC.